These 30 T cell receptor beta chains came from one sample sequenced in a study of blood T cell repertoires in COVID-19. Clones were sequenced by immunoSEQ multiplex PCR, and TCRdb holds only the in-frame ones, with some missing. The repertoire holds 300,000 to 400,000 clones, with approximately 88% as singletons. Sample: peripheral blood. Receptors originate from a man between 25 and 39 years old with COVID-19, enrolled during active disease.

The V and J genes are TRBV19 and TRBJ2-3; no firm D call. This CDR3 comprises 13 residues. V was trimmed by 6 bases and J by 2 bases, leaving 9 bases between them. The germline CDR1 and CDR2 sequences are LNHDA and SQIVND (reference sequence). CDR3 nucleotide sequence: TGTGCCAGTAGATCCAGACACACAGATACGCAGTATTTT. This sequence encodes CASRSRHTDTQYF. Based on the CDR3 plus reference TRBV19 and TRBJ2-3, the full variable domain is DGGITQSPKYLFRKEGQNVTLSCEQNLNHDAMYWYRQDPGQGLRLIYYSQIVNDFQKGDIAEGYSVSREKKESFPLTVTSAQKNPTAFYLCASRSRHTDTQYFGPGTRLTVL.

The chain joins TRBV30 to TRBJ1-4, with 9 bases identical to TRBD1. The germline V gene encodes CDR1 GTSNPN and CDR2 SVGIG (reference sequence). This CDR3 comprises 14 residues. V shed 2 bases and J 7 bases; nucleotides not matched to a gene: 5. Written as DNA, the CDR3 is TGTGCCTGGAGTACAACGGACAGGGGTGAAAAACTGTTTTTT. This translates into CAWSTTDRGEKLFF.

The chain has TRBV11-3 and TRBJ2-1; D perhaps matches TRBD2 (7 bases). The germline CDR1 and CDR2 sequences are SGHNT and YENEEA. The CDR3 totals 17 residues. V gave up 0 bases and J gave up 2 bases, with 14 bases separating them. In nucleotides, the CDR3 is TGTGCCAGCAGCTTAGATCCTGGGGGGGCAGCCTACAATGAGCAGTTCTTC. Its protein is CASSLDPGGAAYNEQFF. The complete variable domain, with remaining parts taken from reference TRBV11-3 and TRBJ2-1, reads EAGVVQSPRYKIIEKKQPVAFWCNPISGHNTLYWYLQNLGQGPELLIRYENEEAVDDSQLPKDRFSAERLKGVDSTLKIQPAELGDSAVYLCASSLDPGGAAYNEQFFGPGTRLTVL.

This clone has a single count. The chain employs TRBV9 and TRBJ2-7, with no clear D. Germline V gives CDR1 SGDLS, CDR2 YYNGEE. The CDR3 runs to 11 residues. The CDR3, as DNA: TGTCCCCTGGGCACACTCTACGAGCAGTACTTC. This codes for CPLGTLYEQYF.

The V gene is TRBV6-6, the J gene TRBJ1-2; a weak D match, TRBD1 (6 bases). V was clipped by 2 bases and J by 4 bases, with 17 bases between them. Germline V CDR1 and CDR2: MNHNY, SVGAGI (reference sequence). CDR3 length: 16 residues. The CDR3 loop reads CASSYPPQGWGYGYTF. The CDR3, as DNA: TGTGCCAGCAGTTACCCGCCCCAGGGGTGGGGCTATGGCTACACCTTC.

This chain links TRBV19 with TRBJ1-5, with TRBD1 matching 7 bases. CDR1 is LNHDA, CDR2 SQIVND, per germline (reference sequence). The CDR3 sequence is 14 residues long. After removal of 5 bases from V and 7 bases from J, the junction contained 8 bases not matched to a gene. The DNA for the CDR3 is TGTGCCAGTAGTTTCGGACAGGTTCGCCAGCCCCAGCATTTT. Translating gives CASSFGQVRQPQHF.

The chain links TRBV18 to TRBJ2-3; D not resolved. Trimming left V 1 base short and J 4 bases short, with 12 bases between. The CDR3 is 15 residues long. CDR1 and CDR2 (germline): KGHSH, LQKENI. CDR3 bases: TGTGCCAGCTCACCACTTCCCCGGAGTCCAGATACGCAGTATTTT. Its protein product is CASSPLPRSPDTQYF.

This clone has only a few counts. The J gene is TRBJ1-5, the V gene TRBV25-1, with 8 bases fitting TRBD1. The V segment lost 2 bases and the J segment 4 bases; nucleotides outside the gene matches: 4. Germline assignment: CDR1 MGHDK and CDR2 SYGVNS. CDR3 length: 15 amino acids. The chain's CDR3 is CASSEGQGANQPQHF. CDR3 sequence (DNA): TGTGCCAGCAGTGAAGGGCAGGGGGCGAATCAGCCCCAGCATTTT. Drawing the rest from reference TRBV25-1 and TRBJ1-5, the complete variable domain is EADIYQTPRYLVIGTGKKITLECSQTMGHDKMYWYQQDPGMELHLIHYSYGVNSTEKGDLSSESTVSRIRTEHFPLTLESARPSHTSQYLCASSEGQGANQPQHFGDGTRLSIL.

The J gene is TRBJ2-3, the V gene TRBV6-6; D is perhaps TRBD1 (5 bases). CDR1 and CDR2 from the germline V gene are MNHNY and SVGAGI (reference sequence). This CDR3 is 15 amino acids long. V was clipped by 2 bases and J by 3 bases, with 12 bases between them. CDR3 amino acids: CASSYGATRTDTQYF. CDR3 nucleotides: TGTGCCAGCAGTTACGGGGCAACAAGGACAGATACGCAGTATTTT.

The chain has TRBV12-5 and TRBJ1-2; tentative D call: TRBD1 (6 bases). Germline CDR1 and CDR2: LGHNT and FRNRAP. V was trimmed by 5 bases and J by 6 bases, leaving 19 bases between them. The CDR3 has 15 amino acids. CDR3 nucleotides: TGTGCTAGTGGTCCCCCCGGGGGGGGGCTGGATGGCTACACCTTC. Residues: CASGPPGGGLDGYTF.

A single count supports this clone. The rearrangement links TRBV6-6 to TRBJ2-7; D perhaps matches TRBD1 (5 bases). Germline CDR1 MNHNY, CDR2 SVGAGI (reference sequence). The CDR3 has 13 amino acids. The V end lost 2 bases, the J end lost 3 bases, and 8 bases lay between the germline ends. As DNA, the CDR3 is TGTGCCAGCAGTTACGCTGACAGCTACGAGCAGTACTTC. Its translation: CASSYADSYEQYF.

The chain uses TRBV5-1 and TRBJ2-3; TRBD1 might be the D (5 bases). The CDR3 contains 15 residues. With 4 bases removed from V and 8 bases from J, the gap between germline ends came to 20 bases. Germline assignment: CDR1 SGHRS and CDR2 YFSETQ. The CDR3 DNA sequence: TGCGCCAGCAGCCCGGACACCTCACCAGCCGGTACGCAGTATTTT. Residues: CASSPDTSPAGTQYF.

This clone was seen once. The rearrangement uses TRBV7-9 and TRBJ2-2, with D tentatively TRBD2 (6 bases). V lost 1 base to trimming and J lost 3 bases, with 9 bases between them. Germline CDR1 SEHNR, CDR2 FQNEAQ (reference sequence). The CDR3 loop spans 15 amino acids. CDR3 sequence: CASSLVEGYTGELFF. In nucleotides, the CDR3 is TGTGCCAGCAGCTTAGTGGAGGGATACACCGGGGAGCTGTTTTTT. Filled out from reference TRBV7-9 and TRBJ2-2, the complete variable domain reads DTGVSQNPRHKITKRGQNVTFRCDPISEHNRLYWYRQTLGQGPEFLTYFQNEAQLEKSRLLSDRFSAERPKGSFSTLEIQRTEQGDSAMYLCASSLVEGYTGELFFGEGSRLTVL.

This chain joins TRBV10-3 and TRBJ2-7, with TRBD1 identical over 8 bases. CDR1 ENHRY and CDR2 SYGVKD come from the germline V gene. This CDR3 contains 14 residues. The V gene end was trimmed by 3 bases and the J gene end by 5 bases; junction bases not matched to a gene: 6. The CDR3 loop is CAISDRTGIDEQYF. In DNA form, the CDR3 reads TGTGCCATCAGTGACCGGACAGGGATCGACGAGCAGTACTTC.

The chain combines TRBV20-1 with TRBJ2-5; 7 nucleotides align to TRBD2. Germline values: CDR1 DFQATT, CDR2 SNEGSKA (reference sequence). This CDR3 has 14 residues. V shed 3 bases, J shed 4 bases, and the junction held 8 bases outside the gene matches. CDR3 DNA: TGCAGTGCTAGTCGCGGGAGTCGTGGAGAGACCCAGTACTTC. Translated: CSASRGSRGETQYF.

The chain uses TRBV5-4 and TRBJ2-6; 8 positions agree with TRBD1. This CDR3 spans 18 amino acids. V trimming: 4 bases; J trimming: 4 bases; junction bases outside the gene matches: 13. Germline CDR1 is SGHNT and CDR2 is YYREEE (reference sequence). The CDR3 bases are TGTGCCAGCAGCCGTTGGACAGGGAAGGCTGGAGGGGCCAACGTCCTGACTTTC. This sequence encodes CASSRWTGKAGGANVLTF.

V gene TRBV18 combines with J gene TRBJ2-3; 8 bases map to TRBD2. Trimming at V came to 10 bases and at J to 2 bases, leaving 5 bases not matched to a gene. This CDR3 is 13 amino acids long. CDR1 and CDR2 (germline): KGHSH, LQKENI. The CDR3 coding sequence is TGTGCCACCGGGACTAGAAACACAGATACGCAGTATTTT. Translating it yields CATGTRNTDTQYF.

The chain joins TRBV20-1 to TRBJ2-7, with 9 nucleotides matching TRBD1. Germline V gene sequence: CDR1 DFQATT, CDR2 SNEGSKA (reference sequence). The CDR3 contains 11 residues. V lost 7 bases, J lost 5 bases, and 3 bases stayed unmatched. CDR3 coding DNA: TGCAGTGTGGGACAGGGCGACGAGCAGTACTTC. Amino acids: CSVGQGDEQYF.

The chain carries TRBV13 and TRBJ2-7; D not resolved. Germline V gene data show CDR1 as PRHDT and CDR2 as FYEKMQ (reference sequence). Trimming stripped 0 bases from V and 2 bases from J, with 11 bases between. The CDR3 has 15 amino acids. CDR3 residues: CASSLGPLLTYEQYF. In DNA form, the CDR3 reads TGTGCCAGCAGCTTAGGTCCCCTTTTAACCTACGAGCAGTACTTC.

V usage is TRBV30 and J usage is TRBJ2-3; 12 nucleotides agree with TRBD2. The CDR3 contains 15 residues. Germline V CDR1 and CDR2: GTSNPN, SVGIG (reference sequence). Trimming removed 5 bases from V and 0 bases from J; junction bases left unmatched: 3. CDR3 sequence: CAWAGTSGSTDTQYF. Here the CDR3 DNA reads TGTGCCTGGGCGGGGACTAGCGGGAGCACAGATACGCAGTATTTT.

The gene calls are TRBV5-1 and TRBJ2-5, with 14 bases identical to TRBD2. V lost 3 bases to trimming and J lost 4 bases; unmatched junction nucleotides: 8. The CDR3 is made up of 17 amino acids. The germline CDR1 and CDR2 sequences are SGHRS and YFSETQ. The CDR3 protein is CASSSGTSGGQGETQYF. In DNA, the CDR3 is TGCGCCAGCAGCTCAGGGACTAGCGGGGGCCAGGGAGAGACCCAGTACTTC.

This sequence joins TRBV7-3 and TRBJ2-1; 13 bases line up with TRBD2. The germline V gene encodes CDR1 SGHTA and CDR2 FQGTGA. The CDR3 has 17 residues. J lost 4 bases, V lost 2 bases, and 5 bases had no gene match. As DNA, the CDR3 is TGTGCCAGCAGCTTATTCCGGACTAGCGGGGGTTACAATGAGCAGTTCTTC. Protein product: CASSLFRTSGGYNEQFF.

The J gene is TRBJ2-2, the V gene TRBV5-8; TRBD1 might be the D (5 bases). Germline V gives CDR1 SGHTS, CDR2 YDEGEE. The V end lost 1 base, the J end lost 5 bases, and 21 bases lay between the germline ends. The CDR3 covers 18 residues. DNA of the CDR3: TGTGCCAGCAGCTTGTATATCCCAGGGAAGTTTGGGACCGGGGAGCTGTTTTTT. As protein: CASSLYIPGKFGTGELFF. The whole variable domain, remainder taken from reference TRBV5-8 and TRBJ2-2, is EAGVTQSPTHLIKTRGQQATLRCSPISGHTSVYWYQQALGLGLQFLLWYDEGEERNRGNFPPRFSGRQFPNYSSELNVNALELEDSALYLCASSLYIPGKFGTGELFFGEGSRLTVL.

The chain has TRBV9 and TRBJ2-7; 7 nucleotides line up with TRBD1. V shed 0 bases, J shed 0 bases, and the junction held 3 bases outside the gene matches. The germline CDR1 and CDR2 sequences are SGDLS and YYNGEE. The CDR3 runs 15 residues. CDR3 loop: CASSVGGDSSYEQYF. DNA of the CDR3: TGTGCCAGCAGCGTAGGAGGGGACAGCTCCTACGAGCAGTACTTC.

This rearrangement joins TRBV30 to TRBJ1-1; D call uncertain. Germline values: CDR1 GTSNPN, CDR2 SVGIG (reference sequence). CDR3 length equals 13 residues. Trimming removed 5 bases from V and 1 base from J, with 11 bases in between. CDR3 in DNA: TGTGCCTGGCGAGAACAGCCGAACACTGAAGCTTTCTTT. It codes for CAWREQPNTEAFF. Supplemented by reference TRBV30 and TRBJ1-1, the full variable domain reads SQTIHQWPATLVQPVGSPLSLECTVEGTSNPNLYWYRQAAGRGLQLLFYSVGIGQISSEVPQNLSASRPQDRQFILSSKKLLLSDSGFYLCAWREQPNTEAFFGQGTRLTVV.

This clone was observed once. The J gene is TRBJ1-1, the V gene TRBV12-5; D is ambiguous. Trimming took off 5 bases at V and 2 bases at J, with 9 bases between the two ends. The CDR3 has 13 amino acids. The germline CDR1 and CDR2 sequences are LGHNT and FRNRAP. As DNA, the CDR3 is TGTGCTAGTGGTCGGGAGGAAAACACTGAAGCTTTCTTT. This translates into CASGREENTEAFF.

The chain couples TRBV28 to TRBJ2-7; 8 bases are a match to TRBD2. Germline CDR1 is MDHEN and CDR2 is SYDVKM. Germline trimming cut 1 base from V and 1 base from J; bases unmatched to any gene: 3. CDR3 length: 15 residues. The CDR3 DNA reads TGTGCCAGCAGTTTATTCCAGCGGGAGTCCTACGAGCAGTACTTC. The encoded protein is CASSLFQRESYEQYF.

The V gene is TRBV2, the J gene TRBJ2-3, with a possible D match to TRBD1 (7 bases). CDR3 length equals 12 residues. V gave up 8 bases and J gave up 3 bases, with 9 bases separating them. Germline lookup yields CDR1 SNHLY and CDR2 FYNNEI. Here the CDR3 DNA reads TGTGCCAGCCAGGGGGGAACAGATACGCAGTATTTT. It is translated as CASQGGTDTQYF.

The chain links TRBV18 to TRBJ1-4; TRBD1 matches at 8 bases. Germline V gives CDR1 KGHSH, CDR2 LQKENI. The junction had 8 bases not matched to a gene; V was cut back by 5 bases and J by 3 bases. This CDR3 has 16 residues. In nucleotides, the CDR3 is TGTGCCAGCTCATTAGACAGGGGTGAATCTAATGAAAAACTGTTTTTT. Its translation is CASSLDRGESNEKLFF.

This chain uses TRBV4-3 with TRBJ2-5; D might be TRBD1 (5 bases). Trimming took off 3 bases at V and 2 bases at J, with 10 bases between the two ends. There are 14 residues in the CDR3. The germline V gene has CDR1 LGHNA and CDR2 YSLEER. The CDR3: CASSQNSGQETQYF. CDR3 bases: TGCGCCAGCAGCCAGAACTCAGGGCAAGAGACCCAGTACTTC.